The 9 T cell receptor beta chains listed next were all sequenced from one sample in a study of blood T cell repertoires in COVID-19. Clones were read by immunoSEQ multiplex PCR, and TCRdb kept only the in-frame ones, dropping some. The sample lists approximately 28,000 clones; 55% to 75% were seen once. The specimen was peripheral blood. The receptor set was obtained from a boy younger than 10 with active or convalescent COVID-19.

This chain uses TRBV28 with TRBJ2-1; 8 nucleotides agree with TRBD1. The J segment lost 12 bases and the V segment lost 4 bases, leaving 17 bases of the junction unmatched. The CDR3 length is 16 residues. Germline CDR1 reads MDHEN; CDR2 reads SYDVKM. This CDR3 is CASSSSGTQGAGRQFF. The DNA of the CDR3 is TGTGCCAGCAGTTCGTCCGGGACCCAGGGGGCGGGAAGGCAGTTCTTC.

The gene calls are TRBV5-4 and TRBJ2-3; no firm D call. Trimming left V 3 bases short and J 2 bases short, with 16 bases between. CDR3 length equals 16 residues. Germline V CDR1 and CDR2: SGHNT, YYREEE (reference sequence). The CDR3 spells CASSSYGGLFTDTQYF. CDR3 DNA sequence: TGTGCCAGCAGCTCGTATGGCGGCCTCTTCACAGATACGCAGTATTTT. The entire variable domain, with the rest obtained from reference TRBV5-4 and TRBJ2-3, is as follows: ETGVTQSPTHLIKTRGQQVTLRCSSQSGHNTVSWYQQALGQGPQFIFQYYREEENGRGNFPPRFSGLQFPNYSSELNVNALELDDSALYLCASSSYGGLFTDTQYFGPGTRLTVL.

A single count supports this clone. CDR3 residues: CASSPRTSGGAHEQFF. The DNA of the CDR3 is TGTGCCAGCAGCCCCCGGACTAGCGGGGGGGCACATGAGCAGTTCTTC. V gene TRBV3-1 (or the pseudogene TRBV3-2) combines with J gene TRBJ2-1, with 15 bases matching TRBD2. This CDR3 has 16 residues. From germline, CDR1 is LGHDT and CDR2 YNNKEL (reference sequence). The junction had 6 bases not matched to a gene; V was cut back by 4 bases and J by 8 bases.

The chain carries TRBV7-2 and TRBJ1-3; D is possibly TRBD1 (6 bases). Trimming left V 1 base short and J 2 bases short, with 9 bases between. Germline assignment: CDR1 SGHTA and CDR2 FQGNSA. The CDR3 runs to 15 residues. Here the CDR3 reads CASSLEAGAGNTIYF. The CDR3 bases are TGTGCCAGCAGCTTAGAGGCAGGGGCTGGAAACACCATATATTTT.

The V and J genes are TRBV6-1 and TRBJ1-1, with TRBD1 identical over 10 bases. Per the germline V gene, CDR1 is MNHNS and CDR2 is SASEGT. The length of the CDR3 is 14 residues. With V trimmed by 3 bases and J by 3 bases, 1 base remained unmatched. The CDR3 is CASSEDRGDTEAFF. CDR3 DNA sequence: TGTGCCAGCAGTGAGGACAGGGGGGACACTGAAGCTTTCTTT.

The chain recombines TRBV7-2 with TRBJ2-7; 9 positions agree with TRBD2. This CDR3 has 14 residues. V lost 4 bases, J lost 2 bases, and 3 bases stayed unmatched. Germline CDR1 SGHTA, CDR2 FQGNSA. CDR3 protein: CASSSGTSTYEQYF. CDR3 DNA sequence: TGTGCCAGCAGCTCCGGGACTAGCACCTACGAGCAGTACTTC.

This clone has only one observation. The chain is built from TRBV5-1 and TRBJ1-1; 10 positions match TRBD1. The germline V gene encodes CDR1 SGHRS and CDR2 YFSETQ. CDR3 length: 15 amino acids. J lost 5 bases, V lost 3 bases, and 7 bases had no gene match. CDR3 loop: CASSSPDRGLTEAFF. The DNA of the CDR3 is TGCGCCAGCAGCTCCCCTGACAGGGGGCTAACTGAAGCTTTCTTT.

This chain links TRBV15 with TRBJ1-5; D possibly corresponds to TRBD1 (6 bases). Trimming removed 3 bases from V and 2 bases from J, with 11 bases in between. This CDR3 comprises 15 residues. Per germline, CDR1 LNHNV and CDR2 YYDKDF (reference sequence). The CDR3 loop is CATSSYRAGNQPQHF. CDR3 coding DNA: TGTGCCACCAGCAGCTACAGGGCTGGCAATCAGCCCCAGCATTTT. The whole variable domain, remainder taken from reference TRBV15 and TRBJ1-5, is DAMVIQNPRYQVTQFGKPVTLSCSQTLNHNVMYWYQQKSSQAPKLLFHYYDKDFNNEADTPDNFQSRRPNTSFCFLDIRSPGLGDTAMYLCATSSYRAGNQPQHFGDGTRLSIL.

The chain combines TRBV7-9 with TRBJ1-1; D might be TRBD1 (5 bases). Germline CDR1 SEHNR, CDR2 FQNEAQ (reference sequence). Between the trimmed V and J ends, which lost 5 bases and 0 bases, there was a span of 13 bases. The CDR3 is 15 residues long. The CDR3 coding sequence is TGTGCCAGCAGCCTCAGGGTCGGACTGAACACTGAAGCTTTCTTT. It translates to CASSLRVGLNTEAFF.